This is a list of T cell receptor beta chains from one sample in a study of cytomegalovirus exposure and HLA in healthy donors. The table came from immunoSEQ multiplex PCR; TCRdb's copy has only in-frame clones and leaves some out. This table has 150,000 to 200,000 clones, about 82% appearing once. The specimen sequenced was PBMCs. These receptors came from a woman between 18 and 29 years old in good health and CMV-seronegative. Each CDR3 is given with its conserved first and last residue. The order of the fields is V gene, clone size, J gene, D gene, CDR3 protein, CDR3 DNA. The D gene is left open where the match is weak. The size field is filled for only some rows; it gives once, few, many or a size class.

V: TRBV5-1
size: once
J: TRBJ2-5
D: -
CDR3: CASRTVSGIETQYF
DNA: TGCGCCAGCAGGACCGTTAGCGGCATAGAGACCCAGTACTTC

V: TRBV10-1
size: -
J: TRBJ2-7
D: -
CDR3: CASSESQGRGYEQYF
DNA: TGCGCCAGCAGTGAGTCCCAGGGAAGGGGCTACGAGCAGTACTTC

V: TRBV5-1
size: -
J: TRBJ1-2
D: TRBD1
CDR3: CASSLLQGKDGYTF
DNA: TGCGCCAGCAGCCTATTACAGGGGAAGGATGGCTACACCTTC

V: TRBV2
size: -
J: TRBJ2-1
D: TRBD1
CDR3: CAGSRDSNYNEQFF
DNA: TGTGCCGGGTCCCGGGACAGTAACTACAATGAGCAGTTCTTC

V: TRBV19
size: -
J: TRBJ1-3
D: -
CDR3: CASTLQGGNTIYF
DNA: TGTGCCAGTACCCTACAGGGTGGAAACACCATATATTTT

V: TRBV11-2
size: -
J: TRBJ1-2
D: -
CDR3: CASSLSGSYGYTF
DNA: TGTGCCAGCAGCCTATCAGGAAGCTATGGCTACACCTTC

V: TRBV6-5
size: -
J: TRBJ1-1
D: -
CDR3: CATKRDTEAFF
DNA: TGTGCCACAAAGAGGGACACTGAAGCTTTCTTT

V: TRBV7-9
size: -
J: TRBJ2-3
D: TRBD2
CDR3: CASRGGRGRNTQYF
DNA: TGTGCCAGCCGGGGCGGGAGGGGTCGGAATACGCAGTATTTT

V: TRBV7-9
size: once
J: TRBJ1-2
D: -
CDR3: CASTNPNAGPWGYTF
DNA: TGTGCCAGCACCAACCCTAATGCAGGCCCCTGGGGCTACACCTTC

V: TRBV15
size: once
J: TRBJ2-7
D: TRBD1
CDR3: CATSRSRDRGDNEQYF
DNA: TGTGCCACCAGCAGAAGTCGGGACAGGGGGGACAACGAGCAGTACTTC

V: TRBV10-1
size: -
J: TRBJ2-5
D: TRBD1
CDR3: CASGGQGTRETQYF
DNA: TGCGCCAGCGGGGGACAGGGGACGCGAGAGACCCAGTACTTC

V: TRBV4-2
size: -
J: TRBJ2-7
D: -
CDR3: CASSQEAGAYEQYF
DNA: TGTGCCAGCAGCCAAGAGGCAGGCGCCTACGAGCAGTACTTC

V: TRBV29-1
size: -
J: TRBJ2-1
D: TRBD2
CDR3: CSGLAHNEQFF
DNA: TGCAGCGGACTAGCCCACAATGAGCAGTTCTTC

V: TRBV2
size: -
J: TRBJ2-7
D: -
CDR3: CASSAGESAYEQYF
DNA: TGTGCCAGCAGTGCCGGGGAATCGGCCTACGAGCAGTACTTC

V: TRBV5-5
size: -
J: TRBJ2-4
D: -
CDR3: CASSPIRGQNIQYF
DNA: TGTGCCAGCAGCCCAATCCGAGGACAGAACATTCAGTACTTC

V: TRBV10-3
size: -
J: TRBJ1-6
D: -
CDR3: CAISSAVYGSSYNSPLHF
DNA: TGTGCCATCTCCAGTGCGGTTTATGGGAGCTCCTATAATTCACCCCTCCACTTT

V: TRBV11-2
size: -
J: TRBJ1-2
D: TRBD1
CDR3: CASSRQGENGYTF
DNA: TGTGCCAGCAGCCGCCAGGGGGAGAATGGCTACACCTTC

V: TRBV6-4
size: -
J: TRBJ1-5
D: TRBD1
CDR3: CASSSDRDQPQHF
DNA: TGTGCCAGCAGTTCAGACAGGGATCAGCCCCAGCATTTT

V: TRBV5-1
size: -
J: TRBJ2-2
D: TRBD2
CDR3: CASSRGTSGTGELFF
DNA: TGCGCCAGCAGCCGGGGGACTAGCGGCACCGGGGAGCTGTTTTTT

V: TRBV28
size: -
J: TRBJ2-3
D: TRBD2
CDR3: CASSLAGDPDTQYF
DNA: TGTGCCAGCAGTTTAGCGGGGGACCCAGATACGCAGTATTTT